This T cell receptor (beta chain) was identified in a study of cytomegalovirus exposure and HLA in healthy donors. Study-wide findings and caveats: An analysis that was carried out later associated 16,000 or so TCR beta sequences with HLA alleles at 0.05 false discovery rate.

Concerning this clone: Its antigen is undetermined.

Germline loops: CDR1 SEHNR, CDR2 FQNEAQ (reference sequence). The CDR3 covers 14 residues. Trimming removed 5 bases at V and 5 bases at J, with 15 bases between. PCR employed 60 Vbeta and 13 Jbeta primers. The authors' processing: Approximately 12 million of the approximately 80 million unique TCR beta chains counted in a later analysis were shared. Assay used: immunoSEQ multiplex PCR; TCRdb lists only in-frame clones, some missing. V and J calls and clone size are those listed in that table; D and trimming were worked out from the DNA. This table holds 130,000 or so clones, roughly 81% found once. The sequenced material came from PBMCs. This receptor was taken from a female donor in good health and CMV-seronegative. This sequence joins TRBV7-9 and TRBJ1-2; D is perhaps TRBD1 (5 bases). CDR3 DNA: TGTGCCAGCAGCCAAGGCCAGGGTCTATATGGCTACACCTTC. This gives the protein CASSQGQGLYGYTF.